This T cell receptor (beta chain) was obtained from a study of cytomegalovirus exposure and HLA in healthy donors. As for the study in general: Membership in the Caucasian-associated ancestry cluster was found for around 81% of 300 to 400 genotyped donors. Study-level results: In a later analysis, CMV-associated beta chains were mostly HLA-associated, it appeared. As was reported, the classifier diagnosed cytomegalovirus status with high specificity and sensitivity. Sequences of the TCR beta chain were said to predict the HLA-A and HLA-B alleles of most subjects accurately.

Researchers ran the PCR with 60 Vbeta and 13 Jbeta primers. TCRdb's table, derived via immunoSEQ multiplex PCR, lists solely in-frame clones and lacks some. The repertoire holds about 190,000 clones, with roughly 74% as singletons. On this clone: Its antigen is not known.

Looked up from germline, CDR1 is WNHNN and CDR2 is SYGVQD (reference sequence). V lost 4 bases to trimming and J lost 4 bases, with 11 bases between them. CDR3 size: 13 residues. This sequence was found in a woman aged 25 to 39 in good health and CMV-seropositive. Sample: PBMCs. The chain joins TRBV10-1 to TRBJ2-7; D is undetermined. The CDR3 spells CASSGERSYEQYF. The CDR3 bases are TGCGCCAGCAGTGGCGAGAGGTCTTACGAGCAGTACTTC.